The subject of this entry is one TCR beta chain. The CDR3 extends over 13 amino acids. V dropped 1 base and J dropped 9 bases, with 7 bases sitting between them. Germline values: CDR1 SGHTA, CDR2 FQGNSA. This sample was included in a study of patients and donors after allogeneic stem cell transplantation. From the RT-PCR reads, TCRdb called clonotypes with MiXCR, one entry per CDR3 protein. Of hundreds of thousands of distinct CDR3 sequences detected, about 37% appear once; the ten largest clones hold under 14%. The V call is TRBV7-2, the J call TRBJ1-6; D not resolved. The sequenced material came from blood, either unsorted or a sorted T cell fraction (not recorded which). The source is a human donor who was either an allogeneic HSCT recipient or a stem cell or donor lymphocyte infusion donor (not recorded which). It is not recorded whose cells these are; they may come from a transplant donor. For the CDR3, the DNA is TGTGCCAGCAGCTTAGTCTCAGGTTCACCCCTCCACTTT. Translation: CASSLVSGSPLHF.